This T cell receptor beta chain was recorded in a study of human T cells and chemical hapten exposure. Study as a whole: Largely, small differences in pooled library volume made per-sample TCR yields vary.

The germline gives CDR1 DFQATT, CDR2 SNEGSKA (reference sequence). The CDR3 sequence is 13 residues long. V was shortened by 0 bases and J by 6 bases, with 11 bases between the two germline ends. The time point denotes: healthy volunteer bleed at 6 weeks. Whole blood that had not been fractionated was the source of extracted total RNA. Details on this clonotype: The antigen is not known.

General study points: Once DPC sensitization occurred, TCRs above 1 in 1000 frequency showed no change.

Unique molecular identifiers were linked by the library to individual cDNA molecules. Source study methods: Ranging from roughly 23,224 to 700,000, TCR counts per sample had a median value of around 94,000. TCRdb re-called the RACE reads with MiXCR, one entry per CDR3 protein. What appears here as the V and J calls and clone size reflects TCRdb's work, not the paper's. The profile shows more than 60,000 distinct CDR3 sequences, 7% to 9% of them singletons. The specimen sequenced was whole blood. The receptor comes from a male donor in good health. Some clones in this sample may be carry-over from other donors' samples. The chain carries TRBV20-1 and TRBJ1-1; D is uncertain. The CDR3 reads CSARENIVAEAFF. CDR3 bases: TGCAGTGCTAGAGAGAATATTGTGGCTGAAGCTTTCTTT.